This T cell receptor (beta chain) derives from a study of shared clonotypes between healthy human individuals. Assay: immunoSEQ multiplex PCR; the TCRdb copy retains only in-frame clones and omits some. The repertoire holds some 2,100,000 clones, with approximately 94% as singletons. The CDR3 has 15 residues. Sample: naive CD4+ T cells sorted from blood. The subset here: CD45RA+ positively selected. The rearrangement joins TRBV21-1 to TRBJ1-6. TRBV21-1 is a pseudogene. This clonotype originated in a man between 18 and 29 years old in good health. The CDR3 region is CASSSLLEGYSPLHF. The CDR3 DNA reads as TGTGCCAGCAGCTCACTCTTGGAGGGTTATTCACCCCTCCACTTT.